Listed here is a single T cell receptor (beta chain). What it recognizes is unknown. This sample is drawn from a study of cytomegalovirus exposure and HLA in healthy donors. General observations from the study: It was 150 to 200 TCR beta chains that were listed as cytomegalovirus-associated.

The primer mix had 60 Vbeta and 13 Jbeta primers. Data came from immunoSEQ multiplex PCR; TCRdb stores just in-frame clones and leaves some out. The sample includes about 300,000 clones, roughly 90% of them seen just once. Losses at the gene ends were 8 bases for V and 2 bases for J; bases not matched to a gene: 6. The CDR3 is made up of 13 amino acids. Germline V gene lookup returns CDR1 SQVTM and CDR2 ANQGSEA. The chain is built from TRBV29-1 and TRBJ2-3, with TRBD1 identical over 8 bases. The receptor's source is a man aged 35 to 55 in good health and CMV-seropositive. The sample comprised PBMCs. CDR3 amino acids: CSSWTGSTDTQYF. The DNA of the CDR3 is TGCAGCTCCTGGACAGGGTCCACAGATACGCAGTATTTT.